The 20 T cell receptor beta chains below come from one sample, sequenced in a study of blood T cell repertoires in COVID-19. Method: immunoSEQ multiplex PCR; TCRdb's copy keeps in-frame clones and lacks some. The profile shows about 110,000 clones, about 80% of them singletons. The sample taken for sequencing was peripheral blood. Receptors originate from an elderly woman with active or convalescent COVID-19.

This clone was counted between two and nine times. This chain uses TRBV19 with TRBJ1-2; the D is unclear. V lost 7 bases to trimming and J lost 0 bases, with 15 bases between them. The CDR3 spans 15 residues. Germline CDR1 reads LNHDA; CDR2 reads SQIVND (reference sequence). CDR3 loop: CASNLVAGTNYGYTF. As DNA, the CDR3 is TGTGCCAGTAATCTTGTGGCGGGAACTAACTATGGCTACACCTTC. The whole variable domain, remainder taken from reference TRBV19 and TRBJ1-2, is DGGITQSPKYLFRKEGQNVTLSCEQNLNHDAMYWYRQDPGQGLRLIYYSQIVNDFQKGDIAEGYSVSREKKESFPLTVTSAQKNPTAFYLCASNLVAGTNYGYTFGSGTRLTVV.

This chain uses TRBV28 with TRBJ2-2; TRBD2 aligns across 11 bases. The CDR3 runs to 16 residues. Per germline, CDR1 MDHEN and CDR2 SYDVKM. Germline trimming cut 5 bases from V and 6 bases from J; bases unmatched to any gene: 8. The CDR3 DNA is TGTGCCAGCAGTAGATCAAAGACTAGCGGGGCCGGGGAGCTGTTTTTT. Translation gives CASSRSKTSGAGELFF. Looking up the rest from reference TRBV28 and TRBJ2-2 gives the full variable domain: DVKVTQSSRYLVKRTGEKVFLECVQDMDHENMFWYRQDPGLGLRLIYFSYDVKMKEKGDIPEGYSVSREKKERFSLILESASTNQTSMYLCASSRSKTSGAGELFFGEGSRLTVL.

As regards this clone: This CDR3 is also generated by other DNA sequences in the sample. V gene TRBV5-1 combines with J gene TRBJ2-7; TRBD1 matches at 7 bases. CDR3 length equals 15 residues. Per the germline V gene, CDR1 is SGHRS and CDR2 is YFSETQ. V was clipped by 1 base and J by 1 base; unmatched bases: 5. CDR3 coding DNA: TGCGCCAGCAGCTTGTTTTCAGGGGGATCCTACGAGCAGTACTTC. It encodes CASSLFSGGSYEQYF.

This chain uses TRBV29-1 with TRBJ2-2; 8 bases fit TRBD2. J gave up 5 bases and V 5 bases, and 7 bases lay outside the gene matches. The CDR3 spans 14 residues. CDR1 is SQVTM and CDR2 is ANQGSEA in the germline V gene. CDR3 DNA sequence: TGCAGCGTTCCCGGGAGGGCCCGAACCGGGGAGCTGTTTTTT. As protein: CSVPGRARTGELFF.

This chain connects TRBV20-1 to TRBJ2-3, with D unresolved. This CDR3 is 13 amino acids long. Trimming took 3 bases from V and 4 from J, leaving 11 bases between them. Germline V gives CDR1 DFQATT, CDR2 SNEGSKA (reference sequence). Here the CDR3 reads CSASSQVPDTQYF. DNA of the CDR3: TGCAGTGCTAGTAGTCAGGTCCCAGATACGCAGTATTTT.

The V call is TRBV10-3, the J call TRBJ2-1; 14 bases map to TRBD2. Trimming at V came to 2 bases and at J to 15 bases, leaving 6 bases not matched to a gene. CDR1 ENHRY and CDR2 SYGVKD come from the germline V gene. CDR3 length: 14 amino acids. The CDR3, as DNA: TGTGCCATCAGTGAGCCGGGACTAGCGGGAGAGTTGTTCTTC. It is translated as CAISEPGLAGELFF.

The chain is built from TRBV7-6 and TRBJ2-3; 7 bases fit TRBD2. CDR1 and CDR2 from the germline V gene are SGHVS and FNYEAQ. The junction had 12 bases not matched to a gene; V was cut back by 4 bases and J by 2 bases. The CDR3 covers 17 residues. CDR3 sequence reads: CASSSRSKRGYTDTQYF. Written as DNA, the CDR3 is TGTGCCAGCAGCTCTCGATCAAAGCGGGGTTACACAGATACGCAGTATTTT.

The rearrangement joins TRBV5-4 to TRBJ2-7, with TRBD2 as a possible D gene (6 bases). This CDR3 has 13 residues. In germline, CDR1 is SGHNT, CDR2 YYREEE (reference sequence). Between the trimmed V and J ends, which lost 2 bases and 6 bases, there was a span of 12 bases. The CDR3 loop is CASSFGTPTEQYF. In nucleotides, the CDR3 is TGTGCCAGCAGCTTTGGGACTCCTACCGAGCAGTACTTC.

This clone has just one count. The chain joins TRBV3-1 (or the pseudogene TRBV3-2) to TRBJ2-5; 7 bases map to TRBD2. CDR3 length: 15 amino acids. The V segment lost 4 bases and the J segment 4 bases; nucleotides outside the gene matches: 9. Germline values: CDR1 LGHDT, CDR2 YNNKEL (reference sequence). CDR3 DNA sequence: TGTGCCAGCAGCCCCACGGGGGGAGTTTTAGAGACCCAGTACTTC. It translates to CASSPTGGVLETQYF.

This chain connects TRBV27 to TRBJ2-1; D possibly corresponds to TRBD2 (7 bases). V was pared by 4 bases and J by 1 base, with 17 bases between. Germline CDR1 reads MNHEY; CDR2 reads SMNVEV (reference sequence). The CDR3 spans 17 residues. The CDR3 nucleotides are TGTGCCAGCAGTTCCTCGACTAGGGGGGGTTCCTACAATGAGCAGTTCTTC. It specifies CASSSSTRGGSYNEQFF.

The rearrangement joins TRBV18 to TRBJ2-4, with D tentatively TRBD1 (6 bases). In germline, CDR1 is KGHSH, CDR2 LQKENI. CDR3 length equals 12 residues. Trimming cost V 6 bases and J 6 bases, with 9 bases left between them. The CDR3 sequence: CASSEDRNIQYF. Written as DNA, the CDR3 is TGTGCCAGCTCCGAGGACAGAAACATTCAGTACTTC. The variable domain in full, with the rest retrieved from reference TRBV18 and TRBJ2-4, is NAGVMQNPRHLVRRRGQEARLRCSPMKGHSHVYWYRQLPEEGLKFMVYLQKENIIDESGMPKERFSAEFPKEGPSILRIQQVVRGDSAAYFCASSEDRNIQYFGAGTRLSVL.

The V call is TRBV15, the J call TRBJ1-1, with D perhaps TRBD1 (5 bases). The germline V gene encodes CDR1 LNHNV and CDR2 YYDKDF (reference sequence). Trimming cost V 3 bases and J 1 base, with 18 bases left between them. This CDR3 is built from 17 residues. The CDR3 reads CATSRDLWGRGNTEAFF. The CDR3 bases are TGTGCCACCAGCAGGGACCTCTGGGGGAGGGGGAACACTGAAGCTTTCTTT. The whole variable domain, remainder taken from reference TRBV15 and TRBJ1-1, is DAMVIQNPRYQVTQFGKPVTLSCSQTLNHNVMYWYQQKSSQAPKLLFHYYDKDFNNEADTPDNFQSRRPNTSFCFLDIRSPGLGDTAMYLCATSRDLWGRGNTEAFFGQGTRLTVV.

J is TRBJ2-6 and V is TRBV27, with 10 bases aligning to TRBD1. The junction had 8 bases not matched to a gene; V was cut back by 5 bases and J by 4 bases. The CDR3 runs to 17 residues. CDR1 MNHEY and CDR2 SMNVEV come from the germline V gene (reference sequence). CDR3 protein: CASSLGQGFYGANVLTF. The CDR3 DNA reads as TGTGCCAGCAGTCTGGGACAGGGGTTTTACGGGGCCAACGTCCTGACTTTC.

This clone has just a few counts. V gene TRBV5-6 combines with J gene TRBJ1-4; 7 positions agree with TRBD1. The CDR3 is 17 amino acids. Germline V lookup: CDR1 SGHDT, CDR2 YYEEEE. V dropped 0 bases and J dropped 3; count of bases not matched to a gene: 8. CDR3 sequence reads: CASSLVGRGDSNEKLFF. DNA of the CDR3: TGTGCCAGCAGCTTGGTGGGCAGGGGGGACTCTAATGAAAAACTGTTTTTT.

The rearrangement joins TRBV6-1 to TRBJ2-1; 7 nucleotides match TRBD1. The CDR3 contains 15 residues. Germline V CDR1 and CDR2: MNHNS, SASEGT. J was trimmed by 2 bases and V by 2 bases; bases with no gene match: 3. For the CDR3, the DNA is TGTGCCAGCAGTGAAACAGGGGCGACCTACAATGAGCAGTTCTTC. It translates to CASSETGATYNEQFF.

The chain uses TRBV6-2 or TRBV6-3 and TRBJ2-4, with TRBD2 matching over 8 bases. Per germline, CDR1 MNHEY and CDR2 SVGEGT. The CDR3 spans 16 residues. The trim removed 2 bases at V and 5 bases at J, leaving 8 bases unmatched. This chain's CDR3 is CASSYAAGDAENIQYF. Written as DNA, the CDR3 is TGTGCCAGCAGTTACGCAGCGGGAGACGCGGAAAACATTCAGTACTTC.

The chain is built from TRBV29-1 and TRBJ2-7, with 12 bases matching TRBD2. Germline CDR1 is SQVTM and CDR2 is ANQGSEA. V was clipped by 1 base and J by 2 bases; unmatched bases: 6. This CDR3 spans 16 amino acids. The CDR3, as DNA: TGCAGCGTTGAAGTTTCCAGACTAGCGGGGGCCTACGAGCAGTACTTC. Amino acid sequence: CSVEVSRLAGAYEQYF.

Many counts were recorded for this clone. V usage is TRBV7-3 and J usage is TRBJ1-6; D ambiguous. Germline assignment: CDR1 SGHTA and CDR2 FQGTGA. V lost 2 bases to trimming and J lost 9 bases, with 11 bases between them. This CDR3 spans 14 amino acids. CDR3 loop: CASSLGGFGSPLHF. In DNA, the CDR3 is TGTGCCAGCAGCTTAGGAGGGTTCGGTTCACCCCTCCACTTT.

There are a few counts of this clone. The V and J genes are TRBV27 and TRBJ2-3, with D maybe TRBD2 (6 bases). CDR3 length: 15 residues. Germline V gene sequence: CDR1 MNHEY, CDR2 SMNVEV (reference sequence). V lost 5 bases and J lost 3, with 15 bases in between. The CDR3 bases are TGTGCCAGCAGTCCACGACTAGGGAGTACAGATACGCAGTATTTT. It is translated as CASSPRLGSTDTQYF.

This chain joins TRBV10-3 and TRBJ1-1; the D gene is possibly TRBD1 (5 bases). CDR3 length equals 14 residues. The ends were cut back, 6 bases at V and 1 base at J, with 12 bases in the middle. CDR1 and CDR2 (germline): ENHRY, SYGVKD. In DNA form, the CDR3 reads TGTGCCATCAGGCTTGGGAGGGGGAACACTGAAGCTTTCTTT. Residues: CAIRLGRGNTEAFF.